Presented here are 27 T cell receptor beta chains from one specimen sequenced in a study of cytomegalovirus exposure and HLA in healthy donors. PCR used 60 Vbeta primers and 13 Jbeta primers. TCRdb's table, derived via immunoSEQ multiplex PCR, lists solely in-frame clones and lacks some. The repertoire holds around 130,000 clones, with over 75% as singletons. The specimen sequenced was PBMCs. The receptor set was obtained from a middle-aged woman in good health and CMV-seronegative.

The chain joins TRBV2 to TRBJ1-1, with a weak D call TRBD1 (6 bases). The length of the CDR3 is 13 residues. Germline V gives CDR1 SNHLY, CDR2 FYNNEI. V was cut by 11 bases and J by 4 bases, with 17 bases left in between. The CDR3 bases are TGTGCCGGCAACAGGGCAGAGGGCACTGAAGCTTTCTTT. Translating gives CAGNRAEGTEAFF.

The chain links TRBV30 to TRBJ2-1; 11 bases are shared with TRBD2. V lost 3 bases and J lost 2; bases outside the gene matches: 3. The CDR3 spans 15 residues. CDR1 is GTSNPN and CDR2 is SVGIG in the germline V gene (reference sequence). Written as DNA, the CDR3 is TGTGCCTGGAGGGGGACTAGCGGCACCTACAATGAGCAGTTCTTC. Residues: CAWRGTSGTYNEQFF.

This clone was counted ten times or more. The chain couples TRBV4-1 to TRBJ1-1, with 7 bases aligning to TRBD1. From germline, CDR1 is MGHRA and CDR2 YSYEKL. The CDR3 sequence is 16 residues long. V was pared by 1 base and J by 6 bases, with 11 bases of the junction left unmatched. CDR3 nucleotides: TGCGCCAGCAGCCAAGTACCCCCGGGACAGCCGCCTGAAGCTTTCTTT. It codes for CASSQVPPGQPPEAFF.

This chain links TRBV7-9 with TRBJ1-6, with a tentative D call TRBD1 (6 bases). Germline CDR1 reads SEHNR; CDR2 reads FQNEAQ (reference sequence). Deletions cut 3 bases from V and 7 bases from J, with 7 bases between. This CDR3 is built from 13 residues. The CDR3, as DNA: TGTGCCAGCAGCTTTACAGGGAATTCACCCCTCCACTTT. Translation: CASSFTGNSPLHF.

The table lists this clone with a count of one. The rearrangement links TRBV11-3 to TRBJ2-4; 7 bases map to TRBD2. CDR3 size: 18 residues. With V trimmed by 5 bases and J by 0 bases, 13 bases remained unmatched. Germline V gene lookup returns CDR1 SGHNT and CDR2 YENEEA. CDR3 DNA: TGTGCCAGCAGCAGCTGGGGAGGGTCGGAACTAGCCAAAAACATTCAGTACTTC. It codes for CASSSWGGSELAKNIQYF.

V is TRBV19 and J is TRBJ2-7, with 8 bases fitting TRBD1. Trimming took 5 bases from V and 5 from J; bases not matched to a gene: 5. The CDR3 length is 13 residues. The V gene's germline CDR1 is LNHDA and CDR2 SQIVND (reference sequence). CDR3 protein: CASSFDRGDEQYF. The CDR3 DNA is TGTGCCAGTAGTTTCGACAGGGGAGACGAGCAGTACTTC. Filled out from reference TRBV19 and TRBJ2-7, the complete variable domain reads DGGITQSPKYLFRKEGQNVTLSCEQNLNHDAMYWYRQDPGQGLRLIYYSQIVNDFQKGDIAEGYSVSREKKESFPLTVTSAQKNPTAFYLCASSFDRGDEQYFGPGTRLTVT.

CDR3 sequence reads: CASSLEDSNYNEQFF. As DNA, the CDR3 is TGTGCCAGCAGCTTGGAGGACTCAAACTACAATGAGCAGTTCTTC. The J gene is TRBJ2-1, the V gene TRBV5-4; maybe TRBD2 (5 bases). V lost 0 bases to trimming and J lost 3 bases, with 10 bases between them. The germline V gene encodes CDR1 SGHNT and CDR2 YYREEE (reference sequence). CDR3 size: 15 residues.

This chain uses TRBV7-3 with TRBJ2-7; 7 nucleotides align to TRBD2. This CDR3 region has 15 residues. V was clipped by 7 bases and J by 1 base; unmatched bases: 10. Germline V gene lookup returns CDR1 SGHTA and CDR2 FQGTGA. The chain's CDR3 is CASMWLADYSYEQYF. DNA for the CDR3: TGTGCCAGCATGTGGCTAGCGGATTATTCCTACGAGCAGTACTTC. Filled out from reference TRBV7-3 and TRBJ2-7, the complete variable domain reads GAGVSQTPSNKVTEKGKYVELRCDPISGHTALYWYRQSLGQGPEFLIYFQGTGAADDSGLPNDRFFAVRPEGSVSTLKIQRTERGDSAVYLCASMWLADYSYEQYFGPGTRLTVT.

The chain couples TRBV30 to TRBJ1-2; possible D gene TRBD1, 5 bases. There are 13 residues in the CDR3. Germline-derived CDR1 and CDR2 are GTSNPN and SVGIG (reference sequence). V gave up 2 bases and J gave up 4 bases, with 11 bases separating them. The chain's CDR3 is CAWSRGGSYGYTF. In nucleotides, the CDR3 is TGTGCCTGGAGTAGGGGAGGAAGCTATGGCTACACCTTC.

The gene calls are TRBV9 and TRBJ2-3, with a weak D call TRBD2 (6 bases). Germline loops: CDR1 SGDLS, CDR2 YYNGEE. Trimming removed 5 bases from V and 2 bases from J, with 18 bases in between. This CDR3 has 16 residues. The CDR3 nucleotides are TGTGCCAGCAGTGTGGGGCAGCGGGTGAACACAGATACGCAGTATTTT. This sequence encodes CASSVGQRVNTDTQYF.

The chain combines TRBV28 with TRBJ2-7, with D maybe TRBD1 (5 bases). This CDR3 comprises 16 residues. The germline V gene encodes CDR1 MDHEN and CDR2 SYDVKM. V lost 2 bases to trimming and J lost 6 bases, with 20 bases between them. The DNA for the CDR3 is TGTGCCAGCAGTTTAAATTTAGGGCAGGGAATGGGCGAGCAGTACTTC. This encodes CASSLNLGQGMGEQYF.

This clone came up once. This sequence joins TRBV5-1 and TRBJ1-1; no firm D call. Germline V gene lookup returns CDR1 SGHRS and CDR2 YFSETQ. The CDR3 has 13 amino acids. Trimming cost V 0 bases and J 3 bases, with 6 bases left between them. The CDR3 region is CASSLASDTEAFF. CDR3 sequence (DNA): TGCGCCAGCAGCTTGGCGTCGGACACTGAAGCTTTCTTT.

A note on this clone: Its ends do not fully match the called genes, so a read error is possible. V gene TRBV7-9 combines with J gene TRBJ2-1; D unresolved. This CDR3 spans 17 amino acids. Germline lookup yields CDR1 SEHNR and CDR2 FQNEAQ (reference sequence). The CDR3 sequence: CSSSHSKSYPGSNEQFF. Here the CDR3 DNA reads TGTTCCAGCAGCCACTCGAAATCGTATCCCGGGTCCAATGAGCAGTTCTTC. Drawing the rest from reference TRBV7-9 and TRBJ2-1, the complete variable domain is DTGVSQNPRHKITKRGQNVTFRCDPISEHNRLYWYRQTLGQGPEFLTYFQNEAQLEKSRLLSDRFSAERPKGSFSTLEIQRTEQGDSAMYLCSSSHSKSYPGSNEQFFGPGTRLTVL.

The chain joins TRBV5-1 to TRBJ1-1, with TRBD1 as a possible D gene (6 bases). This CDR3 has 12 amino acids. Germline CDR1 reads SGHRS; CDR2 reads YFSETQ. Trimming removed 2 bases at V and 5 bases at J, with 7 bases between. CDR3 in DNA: TGCGCCAGCAGCTTCGACAGGACTGAAGCTTTCTTT. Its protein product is CASSFDRTEAFF.

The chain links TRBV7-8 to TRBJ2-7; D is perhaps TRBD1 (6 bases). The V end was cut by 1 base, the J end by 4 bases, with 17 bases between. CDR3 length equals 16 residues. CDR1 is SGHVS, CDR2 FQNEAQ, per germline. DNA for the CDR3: TGTGCCAGCAGCTTAGGAGGGGGTTACAGAAAATACGAGCAGTACTTC. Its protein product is CASSLGGGYRKYEQYF.

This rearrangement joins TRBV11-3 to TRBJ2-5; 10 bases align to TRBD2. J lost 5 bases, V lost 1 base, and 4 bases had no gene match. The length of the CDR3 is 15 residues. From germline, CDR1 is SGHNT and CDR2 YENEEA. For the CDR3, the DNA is TGTGCCAGCAGCTTAGTGGGACTAGCGATGGAGACCCAGTACTTC. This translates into CASSLVGLAMETQYF.

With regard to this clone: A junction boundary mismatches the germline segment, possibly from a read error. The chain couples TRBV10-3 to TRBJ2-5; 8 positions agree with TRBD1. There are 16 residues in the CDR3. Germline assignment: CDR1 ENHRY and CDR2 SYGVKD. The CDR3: CASSYSTSGGAETQYF. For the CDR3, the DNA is TGTGCCAGCAGTTACTCGACATCAGGGGGCGCCGAGACCCAGTACTTC.

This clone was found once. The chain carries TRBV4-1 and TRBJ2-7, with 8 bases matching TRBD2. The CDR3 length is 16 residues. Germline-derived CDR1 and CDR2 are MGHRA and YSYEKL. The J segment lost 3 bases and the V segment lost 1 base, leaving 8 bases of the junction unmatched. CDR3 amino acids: CASSQVLGTRFYEQYF. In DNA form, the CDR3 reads TGCGCCAGCAGCCAAGTGTTAGGGACTAGATTCTACGAGCAGTACTTC.

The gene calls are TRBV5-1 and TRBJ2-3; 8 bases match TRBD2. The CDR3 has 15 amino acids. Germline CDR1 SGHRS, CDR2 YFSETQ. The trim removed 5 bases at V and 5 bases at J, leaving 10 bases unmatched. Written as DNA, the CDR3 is TGCGCCAGCAGAGTAGTTAGCGGGGTTCAAGATACGCAGTATTTT. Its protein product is CASRVVSGVQDTQYF. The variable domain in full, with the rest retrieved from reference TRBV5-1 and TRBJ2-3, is KAGVTQTPRYLIKTRGQQVTLSCSPISGHRSVSWYQQTPGQGLQFLFEYFSETQRNKGNFPGRFSGRQFSNSRSEMNVSTLELGDSALYLCASRVVSGVQDTQYFGPGTRLTVL.

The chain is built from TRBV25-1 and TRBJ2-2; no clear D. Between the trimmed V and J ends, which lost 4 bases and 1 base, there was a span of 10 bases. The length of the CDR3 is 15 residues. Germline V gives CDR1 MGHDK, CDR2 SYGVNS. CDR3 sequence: CASSATRLNTGELFF. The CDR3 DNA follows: TGTGCCAGCAGTGCGACAAGGTTGAACACCGGGGAGCTGTTTTTT.

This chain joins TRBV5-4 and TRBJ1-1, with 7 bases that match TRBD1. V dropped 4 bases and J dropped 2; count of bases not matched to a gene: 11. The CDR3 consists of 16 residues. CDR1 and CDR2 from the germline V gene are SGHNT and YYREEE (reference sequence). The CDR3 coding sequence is TGTGCCAGCAGCAACGAGGGGGCAGTTTACAACACTGAAGCTTTCTTT. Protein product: CASSNEGAVYNTEAFF. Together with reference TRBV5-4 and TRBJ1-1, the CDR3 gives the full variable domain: ETGVTQSPTHLIKTRGQQVTLRCSSQSGHNTVSWYQQALGQGPQFIFQYYREEENGRGNFPPRFSGLQFPNYSSELNVNALELDDSALYLCASSNEGAVYNTEAFFGQGTRLTVV.

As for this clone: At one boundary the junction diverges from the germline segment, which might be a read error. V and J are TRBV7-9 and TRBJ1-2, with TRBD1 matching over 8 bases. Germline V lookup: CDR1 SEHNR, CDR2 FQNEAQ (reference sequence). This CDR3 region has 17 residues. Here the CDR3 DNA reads TGTTCCAGCAGCCCCTGGCCCTCCAGGGGGCGAGGCTATGGCTACACCTTC. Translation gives CSSSPWPSRGRGYGYTF.

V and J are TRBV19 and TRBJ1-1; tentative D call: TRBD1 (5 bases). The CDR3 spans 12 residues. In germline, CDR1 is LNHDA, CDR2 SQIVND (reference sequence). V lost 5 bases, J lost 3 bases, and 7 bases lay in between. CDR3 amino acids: CASSAGHTEAFF. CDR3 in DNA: TGTGCCAGTAGTGCAGGGCACACTGAAGCTTTCTTT.

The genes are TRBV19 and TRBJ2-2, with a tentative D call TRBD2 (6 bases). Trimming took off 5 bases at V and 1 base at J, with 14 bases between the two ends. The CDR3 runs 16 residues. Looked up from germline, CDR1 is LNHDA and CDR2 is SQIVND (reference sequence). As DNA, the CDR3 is TGTGCCAGTAGTCGTTCGGGAGTCGGGAACACCGGGGAGCTGTTTTTT. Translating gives CASSRSGVGNTGELFF.

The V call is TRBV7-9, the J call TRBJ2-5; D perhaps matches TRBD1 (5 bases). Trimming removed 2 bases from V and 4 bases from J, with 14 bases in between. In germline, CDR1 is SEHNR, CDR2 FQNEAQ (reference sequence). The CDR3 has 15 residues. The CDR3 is CASSLIGAVAETQYF. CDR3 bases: TGTGCCAGCAGCTTAATAGGGGCTGTGGCAGAGACCCAGTACTTC.

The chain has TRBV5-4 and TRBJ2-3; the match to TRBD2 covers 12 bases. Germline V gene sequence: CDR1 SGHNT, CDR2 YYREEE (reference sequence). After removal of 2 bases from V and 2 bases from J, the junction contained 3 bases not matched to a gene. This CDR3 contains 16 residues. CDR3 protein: CASSLLAGGFTDTQYF. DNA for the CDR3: TGTGCCAGCAGCTTACTAGCGGGAGGCTTCACAGATACGCAGTATTTT.

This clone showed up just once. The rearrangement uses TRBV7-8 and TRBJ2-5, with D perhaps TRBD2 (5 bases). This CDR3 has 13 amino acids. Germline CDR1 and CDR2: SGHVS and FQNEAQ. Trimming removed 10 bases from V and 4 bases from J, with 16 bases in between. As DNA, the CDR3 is TGTGCCACCTGTAGGGAGTATCGAGAGACCCAGTACTTC. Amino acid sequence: CATCREYRETQYF. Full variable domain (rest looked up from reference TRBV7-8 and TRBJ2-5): GAGVSQSPRYKVAKRGQDVALRCDPISGHVSLFWYQQALGQGPEFLTYFQNEAQLDKSGLPSDRFFAERPEGSVSTLKIQRTQQEDSAVYLCATCREYRETQYFGPGTRLLVL.